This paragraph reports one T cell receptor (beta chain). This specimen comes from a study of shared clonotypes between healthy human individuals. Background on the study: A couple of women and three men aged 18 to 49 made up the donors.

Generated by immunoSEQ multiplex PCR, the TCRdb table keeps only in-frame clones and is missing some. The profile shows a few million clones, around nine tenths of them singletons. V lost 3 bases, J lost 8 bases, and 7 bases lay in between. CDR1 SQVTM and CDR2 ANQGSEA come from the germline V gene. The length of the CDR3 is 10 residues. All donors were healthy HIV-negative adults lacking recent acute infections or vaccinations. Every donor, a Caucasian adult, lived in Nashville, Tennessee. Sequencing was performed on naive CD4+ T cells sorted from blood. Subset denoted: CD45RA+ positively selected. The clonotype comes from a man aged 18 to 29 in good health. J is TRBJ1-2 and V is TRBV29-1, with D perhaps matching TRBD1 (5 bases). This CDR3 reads CSVDGDGYTF. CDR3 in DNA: TGCAGCGTTGATGGGGACGGCTACACCTTC.